Listed here are 23 T cell receptor beta chains from one sample, sequenced in a study of blood T cell repertoires in COVID-19. This table comes from immunoSEQ multiplex PCR, and its TCRdb copy is limited to in-frame clones, with some not included. The sample yields about 280,000 clones, 70% to 90% seen once. Sequencing input: PBMCs or T cells enriched from blood (not recorded which). Receptor source: a woman in her twenties or thirties with acute COVID-19.

V and J are TRBV4-1 and TRBJ1-1; tentatively, D is TRBD1 (5 bases). V dropped 0 bases and J dropped 7 bases, with 12 bases sitting between them. CDR3 size: 14 residues. The germline CDR1 and CDR2 sequences are MGHRA and YSYEKL. The CDR3 DNA reads as TGCGCCAGCAGCCAAGACGGACGGGGGGTTGAAGCTTTCTTT. Protein: CASSQDGRGVEAFF.

The rearrangement uses TRBV2 and TRBJ2-2; D unresolved. The CDR3 contains 15 residues. CDR1 SNHLY and CDR2 FYNNEI come from the germline V gene. Trimming left V 10 bases short and J 0 bases short, with 15 bases between. CDR3 in DNA: TGTGCCACCACGTCCGGTTATGCGAACACCGGGGAGCTGTTTTTT. Its protein is CATTSGYANTGELFF.

V gene TRBV7-3 combines with J gene TRBJ1-1, with 9 bases identical to TRBD1. Germline loops: CDR1 SGHTA, CDR2 FQGTGA. Unmatched junction bases numbered 5, after V lost 5 bases and J lost 4 bases. The CDR3 spans 14 residues. The CDR3 protein is CASSATGGRTEAFF. The CDR3 DNA reads TGTGCCAGCAGCGCTACAGGGGGCCGCACTGAAGCTTTCTTT.

The chain couples TRBV28 to TRBJ1-4; D unclear. Germline V gives CDR1 MDHEN, CDR2 SYDVKM. Trimming took 3 bases from V and 5 from J, leaving 13 bases between them. The length of the CDR3 is 15 residues. CDR3 region: CASSLRSQSNEKLFF. CDR3 in DNA: TGTGCCAGCAGTTTGCGTTCACAGTCCAATGAAAAACTGTTTTTT. The whole variable domain, remainder taken from reference TRBV28 and TRBJ1-4, is DVKVTQSSRYLVKRTGEKVFLECVQDMDHENMFWYRQDPGLGLRLIYFSYDVKMKEKGDIPEGYSVSREKKERFSLILESASTNQTSMYLCASSLRSQSNEKLFFGSGTQLSVL.

The chain couples TRBV11-3 to TRBJ2-1; 8 bases are shared with TRBD2. V lost 0 bases to trimming and J lost 9 bases; unmatched junction nucleotides: 10. CDR1 and CDR2 from the germline V gene are SGHNT and YENEEA. The CDR3 consists of 16 residues. The CDR3 sequence: CASSLEPSGRESEQFF. The CDR3 DNA reads as TGTGCCAGCAGCTTAGAACCCAGCGGGAGAGAGAGTGAGCAGTTCTTC.

DNA for the CDR3: TGTGCCAGCAGCGGGAGAAGACAGGGGCACTACGAGCAGTACTTC. Its protein product is CASSGRRQGHYEQYF. This chain joins TRBV11-2 and TRBJ2-7, with TRBD1 matching 8 bases. The CDR3 consists of 15 residues. CDR1 and CDR2 (germline): SGHAT, FQNNGV. V trimming: 5 bases; J trimming: 3 bases; junction bases outside the gene matches: 9.

The genes are TRBV19 and TRBJ1-5; 9 bases are a match to TRBD1. V lost 4 bases and J lost 7; bases outside the gene matches: 11. The CDR3 length is 16 residues. Germline V gene lookup returns CDR1 LNHDA and CDR2 SQIVND (reference sequence). CDR3 in amino acids: CASSTSSGQGRQPQHF. For the CDR3, the DNA is TGTGCCAGTAGTACCTCCTCGGGACAGGGCAGACAGCCCCAGCATTTT.

CDR3 protein: CASSGQGFDIQYF. CDR3 nucleotide sequence: TGCGCCAGCAGCGGGCAGGGATTCGACATTCAGTACTTC. V usage is TRBV5-1 and J usage is TRBJ2-4; a weak D match, TRBD1 (5 bases). This CDR3 is 13 amino acids long. The ends were cut back, 4 bases at V and 8 bases at J, with 13 bases in the middle. Germline values: CDR1 SGHRS, CDR2 YFSETQ.

This clone was observed a single time. The chain couples TRBV12-5 to TRBJ2-1; D not certain. Looked up from germline, CDR1 is LGHNT and CDR2 is FRNRAP. CDR3 size: 13 residues. V shed 3 bases and J shed 4 bases, with 7 bases lying between them. CDR3 in DNA: TGTGCTAGTGGTTTCTCCCCGTACAATGAGCAGTTCTTC. This translates into CASGFSPYNEQFF.

The rearrangement uses TRBV30 and TRBJ2-7; no definite D call. This CDR3 comprises 11 residues. The germline CDR1 and CDR2 sequences are GTSNPN and SVGIG (reference sequence). The V gene lost 0 bases and the J gene lost 6 bases, with 6 bases spanning the gap. The CDR3 loop is CAWSVAVEQYF. CDR3 nucleotide sequence: TGTGCCTGGAGTGTAGCTGTCGAGCAGTACTTC.

The chain carries TRBV28 and TRBJ2-7, with TRBD1 identical over 7 bases. From germline, CDR1 is MDHEN and CDR2 SYDVKM. The CDR3 covers 17 residues. V dropped 4 bases and J dropped 0; count of bases not matched to a gene: 12. DNA for the CDR3: TGTGCCAGCAGTTCCGACAAGACAGGGCTCCTCTCCTACGAGCAGTACTTC. Translation gives CASSSDKTGLLSYEQYF.

The chain recombines TRBV29-1 with TRBJ2-6; 11 bases agree with TRBD2. This CDR3 has 17 amino acids. The V and J ends lost 3 bases and 0 bases, in that order; junction bases with no gene match: 4. The germline V gene encodes CDR1 SQVTM and CDR2 ANQGSEA. DNA for the CDR3: TGCAGCGTTGATTTTACTAGCGGGAGCTCTGGGGCCAACGTCCTGACTTTC. Its protein is CSVDFTSGSSGANVLTF.

This clone was observed once. CDR3 coding DNA: TGTGCCAGCAGTTTCACAGGTTACGAGCAGTACTTC. Encoded protein: CASSFTGYEQYF. This chain links TRBV9 with TRBJ2-7, with D maybe TRBD1 (5 bases). V dropped 5 bases and J dropped 4 bases, with 10 bases sitting between them. This CDR3 has 12 residues. Germline-derived CDR1 and CDR2 are SGDLS and YYNGEE.

The chain employs TRBV6-1 and TRBJ2-3; D is possibly TRBD1 (6 bases). The length of the CDR3 is 14 residues. In germline, CDR1 is MNHNS, CDR2 SASEGT. The V end lost 3 bases, the J end lost 0 bases, and 7 bases lay between the germline ends. The CDR3 loop is CASSEGASTDTQYF. The CDR3 DNA follows: TGTGCCAGCAGTGAGGGGGCTAGCACAGATACGCAGTATTTT.

The gene calls are TRBV28 and TRBJ2-2, with a tentative D call TRBD2 (5 bases). From germline, CDR1 is MDHEN and CDR2 SYDVKM. Trimming took 4 bases from V and 12 from J, leaving 18 bases between them. The CDR3 spans 14 residues. CDR3 sequence reads: CASSSPGAGDQLFF. CDR3 nucleotide sequence: TGTGCCAGCAGTTCCCCCGGCGCCGGGGATCAGCTGTTTTTT. Variable domain in full (rest from reference TRBV28 and TRBJ2-2): DVKVTQSSRYLVKRTGEKVFLECVQDMDHENMFWYRQDPGLGLRLIYFSYDVKMKEKGDIPEGYSVSREKKERFSLILESASTNQTSMYLCASSSPGAGDQLFFGEGSRLTVL.

The chain couples TRBV28 to TRBJ1-4; D remains ambiguous. Trimming took 3 bases from V and 0 from J, leaving 11 bases between them. The CDR3 extends over 16 amino acids. Germline CDR1 MDHEN, CDR2 SYDVKM. The CDR3 DNA reads TGTGCCAGCAGTTTTGGATACGGAGCAACTAATGAAAAACTGTTTTTT. Residues: CASSFGYGATNEKLFF.

The V call is TRBV3-1 (or the pseudogene TRBV3-2), the J call TRBJ2-5, with 7 bases identical to TRBD2. The J segment lost 2 bases and the V segment lost 8 bases, leaving 11 bases of the junction unmatched. There are 15 residues in the CDR3. Germline loops: CDR1 LGHDT, CDR2 YNNKEL (reference sequence). The CDR3 protein is CASSNGDYQQETQYF. The CDR3, as DNA: TGTGCCAGCTCGAACGGGGACTATCAACAAGAGACCCAGTACTTC.

The V call is TRBV24-1, the J call TRBJ1-5; D gene unclear. With 4 bases removed from V and 1 base from J, the gap between germline ends came to 22 bases. The germline V gene encodes CDR1 KGHDR and CDR2 SFDVKD. This CDR3 has 19 amino acids. CDR3 DNA: TGTGCCACCAGTGAGGAAGTTGGCGCTTGGAGATCGAGCAATCAGCCCCAGCATTTT. The encoded protein is CATSEEVGAWRSSNQPQHF.

The chain combines TRBV11-2 with TRBJ1-1; D might be TRBD1 (6 bases). V dropped 5 bases and J dropped 3 bases, with 16 bases sitting between them. Germline CDR1 is SGHAT and CDR2 is FQNNGV. The CDR3 has 15 amino acids. The CDR3 DNA reads TGTGCCAGCAGCCAGAGGGGGGGACTGGACACTGAAGCTTTCTTT. It encodes CASSQRGGLDTEAFF. Full variable domain (rest looked up from reference TRBV11-2 and TRBJ1-1): EAGVAQSPRYKIIEKRQSVAFWCNPISGHATLYWYQQILGQGPKLLIQFQNNGVVDDSQLPKDRFSAERLKGVDSTLKIQPAKLEDSAVYLCASSQRGGLDTEAFFGQGTRLTVV.

The chain couples TRBV6-5 to TRBJ2-7, with 8 bases fitting TRBD2. The CDR3 is made up of 13 amino acids. Germline trimming cut 6 bases from V and 6 bases from J; bases unmatched to any gene: 7. Germline loops: CDR1 MNHEY, CDR2 SVGAGI. The CDR3, as DNA: TGTGCCAGCAGCACCGGGACTAGGGGCGAGCAGTACTTC. It is translated as CASSTGTRGEQYF.

This sequence joins TRBV2 and TRBJ1-4, with a weak D call TRBD1 (6 bases). V lost 1 base and J lost 5, with 11 bases in between. The CDR3 has 15 amino acids. CDR1 is SNHLY, CDR2 FYNNEI, per germline. In DNA, the CDR3 is TGTGCCAGCAGTGAAGGGGGGGGCGGGAATGAAAAACTGTTTTTT. As protein: CASSEGGGGNEKLFF. Full variable domain (missing parts from reference TRBV2 and TRBJ1-4): EPEVTQTPSHQVTQMGQEVILRCVPISNHLYFYWYRQILGQKVEFLVSFYNNEISEKSEIFDDQFSVERPDGSNFTLKIRSTKLEDSAMYFCASSEGGGGNEKLFFGSGTQLSVL.

On this clone itself: The junction and the germline gene differ at one end; a read error may be behind it. Other DNA sequences within the sample encode an identical CDR3. This rearrangement joins TRBV19 to TRBJ2-2; D is perhaps TRBD2 (6 bases). The CDR3 runs to 14 residues. Germline CDR1 is LNHDA and CDR2 is SQIVND (reference sequence). CDR3 in DNA: TGTGCCAGCACCGGGACTTTGAACACTGGGGAGCTGTTTTTT. Translating it yields CASTGTLNTGELFF.

The chain carries TRBV11-2 and TRBJ2-3; maybe TRBD2 (5 bases). CDR3 length: 14 residues. CDR1 SGHAT and CDR2 FQNNGV come from the germline V gene. The germline V and J ends were trimmed by 1 base and 8 bases, with 13 bases remaining between them. The CDR3 region has the DNA TGTGCCAGCAGCTTAGCTGTGGGAGTTGGTACGCAGTATTTT. It is translated as CASSLAVGVGTQYF.